This T cell receptor (beta chain) is drawn from a study of T cells after yellow fever vaccination. One entry per CDR3 protein, called by TCRdb with MiXCR from the 5' RACE reads. The data contain 300,000 to 450,000 distinct CDR3 sequences, approximately 6% of them seen just once; the ten biggest clones take up 15%. Germline V gene sequence: CDR1 SGHTA, CDR2 FQGNSA. The CDR3 length is 15 residues. Trimming removed 3 bases from V and 3 bases from J; junction bases left unmatched: 1. This clonotype occurred many times. The source is a man aged 30 to 45 who received the YFV17D yellow fever vaccine. V is TRBV7-2 and J is TRBJ2-1; 11 bases are a match to TRBD2. This material consisted of PBMCs, taken 5 days after the yellow fever booster vaccination. For the CDR3, the DNA is TGTGCCAGCAGCTTGACTAGCGGGATCTACAATGAGCAGTTCTTC. Amino acids: CASSLTSGIYNEQFF.